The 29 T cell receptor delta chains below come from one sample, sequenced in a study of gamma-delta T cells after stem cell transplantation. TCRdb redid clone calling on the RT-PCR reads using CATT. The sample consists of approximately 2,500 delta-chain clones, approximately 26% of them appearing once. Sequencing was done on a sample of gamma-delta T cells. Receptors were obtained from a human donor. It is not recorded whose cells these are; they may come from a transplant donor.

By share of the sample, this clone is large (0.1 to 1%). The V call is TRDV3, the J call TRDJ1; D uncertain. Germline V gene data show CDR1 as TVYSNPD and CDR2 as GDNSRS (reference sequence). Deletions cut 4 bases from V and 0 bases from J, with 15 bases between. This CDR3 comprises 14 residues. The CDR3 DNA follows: TGTGCCTGGGCCTCCGTACTGTACACCGATAAACTCATCTTT. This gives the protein CAWASVLYTDKLIF.

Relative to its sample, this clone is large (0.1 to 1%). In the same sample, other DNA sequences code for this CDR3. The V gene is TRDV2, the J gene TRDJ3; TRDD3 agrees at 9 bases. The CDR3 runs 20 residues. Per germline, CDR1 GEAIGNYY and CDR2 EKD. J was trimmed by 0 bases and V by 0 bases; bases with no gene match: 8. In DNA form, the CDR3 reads TGTGCCTGTGACACCGGTACTGGGGGAGGCCCCTCCTGGGACACCCGACAGATGTTTTTC. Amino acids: CACDTGTGGGPSWDTRQMFF.

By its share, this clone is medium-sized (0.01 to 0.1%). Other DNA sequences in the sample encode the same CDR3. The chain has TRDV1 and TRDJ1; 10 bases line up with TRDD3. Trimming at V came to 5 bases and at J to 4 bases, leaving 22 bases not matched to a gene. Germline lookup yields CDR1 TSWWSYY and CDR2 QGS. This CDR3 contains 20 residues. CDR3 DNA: TGTGCTCTTGGGACCAGCGCACGACGTACTGGGGGATGGAGGGGCGATAAACTCATCTTT. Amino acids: CALGTSARRTGGWRGDKLIF.

The CDR3 protein is CAFSVLEVAKLIF. The CDR3 coding sequence is TGTGCCTTCTCAGTACTGGAGGTCGCCAAGCTCATCTTT. J is TRDJ1 and V is TRDV3; D is perhaps TRDD3 (5 bases). V lost 3 bases to trimming and J lost 11 bases, with 22 bases between them. This CDR3 is built from 13 residues. Germline CDR1 reads TVYSNPD; CDR2 reads GDNSRS (reference sequence).

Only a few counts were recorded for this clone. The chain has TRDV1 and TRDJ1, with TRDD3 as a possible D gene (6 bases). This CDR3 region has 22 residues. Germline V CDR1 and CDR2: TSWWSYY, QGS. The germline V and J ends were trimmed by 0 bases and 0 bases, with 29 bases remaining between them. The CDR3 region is CALGELRGRGTILPTYTDKLIF. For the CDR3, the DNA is TGTGCTCTTGGGGAACTAAGGGGGCGGGGGACCATCCTGCCTACGTACACCGATAAACTCATCTTT.

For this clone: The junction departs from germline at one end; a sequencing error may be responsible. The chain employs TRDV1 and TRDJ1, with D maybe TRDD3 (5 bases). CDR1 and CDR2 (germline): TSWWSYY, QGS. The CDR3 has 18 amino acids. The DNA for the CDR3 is TGTGCTCTTGGTACAAATCCGGGGAGAGATCCGCGCACCGATCAACTCATCTTT. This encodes CALGTNPGRDPRTDQLIF.

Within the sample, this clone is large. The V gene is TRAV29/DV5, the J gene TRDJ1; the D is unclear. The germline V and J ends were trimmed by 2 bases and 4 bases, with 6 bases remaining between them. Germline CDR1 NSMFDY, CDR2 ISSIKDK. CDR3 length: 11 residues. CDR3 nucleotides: TGTGCAGCAAGGGGGCTCGATAAACTCATCTTT. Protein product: CAARGLDKLIF.

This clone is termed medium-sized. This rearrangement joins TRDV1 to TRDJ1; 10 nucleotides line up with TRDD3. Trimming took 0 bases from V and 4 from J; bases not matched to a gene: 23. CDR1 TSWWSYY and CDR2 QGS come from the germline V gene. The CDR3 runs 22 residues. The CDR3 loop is CALGELDLPKKTILGDVDKLIF. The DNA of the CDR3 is TGTGCTCTTGGGGAACTGGACCTTCCTAAGAAGACCATACTGGGGGATGTCGATAAACTCATCTTT.

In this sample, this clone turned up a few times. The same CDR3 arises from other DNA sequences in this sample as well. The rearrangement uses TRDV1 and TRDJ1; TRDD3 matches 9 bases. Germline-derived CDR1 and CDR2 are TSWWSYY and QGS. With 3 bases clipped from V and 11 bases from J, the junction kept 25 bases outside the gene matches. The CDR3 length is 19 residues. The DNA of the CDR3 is TGTGCTCTTGGGGACCTTACCAAACTCGGAATGTGGGGGATAGTCTGGCTCATCTTT. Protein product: CALGDLTKLGMWGIVWLIF.

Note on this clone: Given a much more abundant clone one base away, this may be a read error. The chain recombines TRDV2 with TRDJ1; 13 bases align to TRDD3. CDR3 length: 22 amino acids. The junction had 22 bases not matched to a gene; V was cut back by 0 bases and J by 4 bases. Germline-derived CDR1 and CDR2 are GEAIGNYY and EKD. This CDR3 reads CACDTGPRSPTGGYAFSDKLIF. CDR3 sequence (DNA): TGTGCCTGTGACACCGGTCCACGTTCCCCTACTGGGGGATACGCGTTCAGCGATAAACTCATCTTT.

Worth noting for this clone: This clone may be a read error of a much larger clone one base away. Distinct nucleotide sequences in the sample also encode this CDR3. The CDR3: CACDTWGISSWDTRQMFF. In DNA, the CDR3 is TGTGCCTGTGACACCTGGGGGATCTCCTCCTGGGACACCCGACAGATGTTTTTC. The J gene is TRDJ3, the V gene TRDV2; 8 bases match TRDD3. In germline, CDR1 is GEAIGNYY, CDR2 EKD. Unmatched junction bases numbered 3, after V lost 0 bases and J lost 0 bases. The CDR3 length is 18 residues.

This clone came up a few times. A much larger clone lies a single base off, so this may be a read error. The CDR3 is CACDTGIFGGTQTDKLIF. CDR3 in DNA: TGTGCCTGTGACACCGGGATATTCGGGGGGACCCAGACCGATAAACTCATCTTT. The V and J genes are TRDV2 and TRDJ1; D is perhaps TRDD3 (6 bases). Germline V gene lookup returns CDR1 GEAIGNYY and CDR2 EKD. The length of the CDR3 is 18 residues. Trimming cost V 0 bases and J 2 bases, with 21 bases left between them.

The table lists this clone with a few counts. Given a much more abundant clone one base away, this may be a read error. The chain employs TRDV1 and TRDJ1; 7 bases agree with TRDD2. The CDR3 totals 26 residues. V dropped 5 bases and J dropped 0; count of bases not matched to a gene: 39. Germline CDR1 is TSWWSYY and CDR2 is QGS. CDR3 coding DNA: TGTGCTCTTGGGCCCCCCCTCTTCCTAGGGGTGGGTTTCATAGGGTCACTGTCCTCATACACCGATAAACTCATCTTT. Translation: CALGPPLFLGVGFIGSLSSYTDKLIF.

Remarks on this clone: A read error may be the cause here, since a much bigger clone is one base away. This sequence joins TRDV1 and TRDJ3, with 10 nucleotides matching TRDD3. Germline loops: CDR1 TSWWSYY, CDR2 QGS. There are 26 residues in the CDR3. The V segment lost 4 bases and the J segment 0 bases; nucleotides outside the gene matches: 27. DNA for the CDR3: TGTGCTCTTGGGGCACTCCGGTCAGCTGGGACGGGTGCTGGGGGATATACCTCCTGGGACACCCGACAGATGTTTTTC. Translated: CALGALRSAGTGAGGYTSWDTRQMFF.

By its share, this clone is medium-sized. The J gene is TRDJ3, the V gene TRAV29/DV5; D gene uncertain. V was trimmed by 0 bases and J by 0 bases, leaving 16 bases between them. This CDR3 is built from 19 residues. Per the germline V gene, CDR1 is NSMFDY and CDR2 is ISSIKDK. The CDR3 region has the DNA TGTGCAGCAAGCGCGTGGGAGCTACCGAGCTCCTGGGACACCCGACAGATGTTTTTC. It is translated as CAASAWELPSSWDTRQMFF.

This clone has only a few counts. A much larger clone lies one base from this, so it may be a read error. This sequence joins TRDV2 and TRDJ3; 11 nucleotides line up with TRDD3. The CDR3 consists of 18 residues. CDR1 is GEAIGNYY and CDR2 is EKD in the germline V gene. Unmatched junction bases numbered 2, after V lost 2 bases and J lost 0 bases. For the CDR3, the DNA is TGTGCCTGTGACATTACTGGGGGATACTCCTGGGACACCCGACAGATGTTTTTC. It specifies CACDITGGYSWDTRQMFF.

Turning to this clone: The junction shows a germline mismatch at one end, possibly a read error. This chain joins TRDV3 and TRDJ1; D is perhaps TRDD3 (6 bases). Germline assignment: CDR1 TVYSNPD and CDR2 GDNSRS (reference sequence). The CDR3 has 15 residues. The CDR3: CASGWGSTGTDKLTF. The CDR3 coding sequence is TGTGCCTCAGGGTGGGGGTCTACTGGCACCGATAAACTCACCTTT.

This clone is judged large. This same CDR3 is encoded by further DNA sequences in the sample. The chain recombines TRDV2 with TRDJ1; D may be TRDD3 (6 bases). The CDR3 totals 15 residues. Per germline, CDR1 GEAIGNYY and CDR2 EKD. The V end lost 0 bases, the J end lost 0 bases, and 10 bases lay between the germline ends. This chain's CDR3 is CACDTVRGNTDKLIF. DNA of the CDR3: TGTGCCTGTGACACCGTCCGGGGGAACACCGATAAACTCATCTTT.

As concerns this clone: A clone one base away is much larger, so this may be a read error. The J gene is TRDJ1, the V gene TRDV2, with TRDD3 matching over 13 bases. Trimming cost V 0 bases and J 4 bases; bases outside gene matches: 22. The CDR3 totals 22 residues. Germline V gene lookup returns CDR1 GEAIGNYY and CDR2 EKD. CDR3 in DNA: TGTGCCTGTGACACCGGTCCACGTTCCCCTACTGGGGGATACGCGTCCCGCGATAAACTCATCTTT. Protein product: CACDTGPRSPTGGYASRDKLIF.

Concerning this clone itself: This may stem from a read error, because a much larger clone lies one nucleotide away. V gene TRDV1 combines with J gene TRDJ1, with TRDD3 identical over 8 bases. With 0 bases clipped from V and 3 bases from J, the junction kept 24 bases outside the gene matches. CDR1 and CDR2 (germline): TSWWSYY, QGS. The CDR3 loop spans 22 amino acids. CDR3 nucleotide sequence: TGTGCTCTTGGGGAACTAGCAGAGGCCTTCCGGTGTCTACTGGGGGGTTCCGATAAACTCATCTTT. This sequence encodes CALGELAEAFRCLLGGSDKLIF.

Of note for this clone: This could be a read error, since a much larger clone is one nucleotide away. The CDR3: CAFRVPTLGDTADKLIF. CDR3 DNA sequence: TGTGCCTTTCGAGTTCCTACGTTAGGGGATACGGCCGATAAACTCATCTTT. The genes are TRDV3 and TRDJ1, with TRDD3 matching over 9 bases. Per germline, CDR1 TVYSNPD and CDR2 GDNSRS (reference sequence). The CDR3 runs to 17 residues. The J segment lost 3 bases and the V segment lost 2 bases, leaving 16 bases of the junction unmatched.

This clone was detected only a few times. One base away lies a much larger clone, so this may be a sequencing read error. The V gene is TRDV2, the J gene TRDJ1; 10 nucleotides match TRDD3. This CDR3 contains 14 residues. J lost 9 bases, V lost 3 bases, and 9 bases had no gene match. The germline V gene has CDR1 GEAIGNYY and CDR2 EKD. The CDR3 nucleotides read TGTGCCTGTGACGTACTGGGGGATGTGGAAGAACTCATCTTT. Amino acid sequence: CACDVLGDVEELIF.

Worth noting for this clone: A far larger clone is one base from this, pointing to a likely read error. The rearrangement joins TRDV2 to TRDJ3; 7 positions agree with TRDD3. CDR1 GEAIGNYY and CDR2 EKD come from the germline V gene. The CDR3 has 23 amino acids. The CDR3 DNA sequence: TGTGCCTGTGACACCGTAACACTTTTACCGTACTGGGGACCCTCCTGGGACACCCGAAAGATGTTTTTC. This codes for CACDTVTLLPYWGPSWDTRKMFF.

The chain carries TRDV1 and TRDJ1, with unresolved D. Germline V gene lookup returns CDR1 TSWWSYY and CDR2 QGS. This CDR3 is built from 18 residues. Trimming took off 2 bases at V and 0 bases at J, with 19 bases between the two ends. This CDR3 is CALGETGDKAPYTDKLIF. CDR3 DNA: TGTGCTCTTGGGGAAACGGGCGATAAAGCGCCGTACACCGATAAACTCATCTTT.

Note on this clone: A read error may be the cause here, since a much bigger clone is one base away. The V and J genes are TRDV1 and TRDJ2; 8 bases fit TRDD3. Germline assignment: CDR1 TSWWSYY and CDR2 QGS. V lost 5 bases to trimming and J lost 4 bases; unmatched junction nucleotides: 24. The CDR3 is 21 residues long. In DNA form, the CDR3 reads TGTGCTCTTGGGCCACGAGCCATATCGTACTGGGGGCTTTACCGGACAGCACAACTCTTCTTT. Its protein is CALGPRAISYWGLYRTAQLFF.

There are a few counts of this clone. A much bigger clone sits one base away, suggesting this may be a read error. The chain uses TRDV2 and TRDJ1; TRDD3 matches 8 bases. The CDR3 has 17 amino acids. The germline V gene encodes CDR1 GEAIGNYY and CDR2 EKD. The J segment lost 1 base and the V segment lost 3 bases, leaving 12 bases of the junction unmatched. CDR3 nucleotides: TGTGCCTGTGACCTCGTTTGGGGGATCCGCACCACCGATAAACTCATCTTT. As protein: CACDLVWGIRTTDKLIF.

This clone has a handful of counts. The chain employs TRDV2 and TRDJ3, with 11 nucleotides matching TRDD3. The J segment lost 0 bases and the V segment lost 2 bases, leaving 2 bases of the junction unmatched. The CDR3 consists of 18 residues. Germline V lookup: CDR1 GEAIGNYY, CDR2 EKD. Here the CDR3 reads CACDKLGDSSWDTRQMFF. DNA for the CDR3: TGTGCCTGTGACAAACTGGGGGATAGCTCCTGGGACACCCGACAGATGTTTTTC.

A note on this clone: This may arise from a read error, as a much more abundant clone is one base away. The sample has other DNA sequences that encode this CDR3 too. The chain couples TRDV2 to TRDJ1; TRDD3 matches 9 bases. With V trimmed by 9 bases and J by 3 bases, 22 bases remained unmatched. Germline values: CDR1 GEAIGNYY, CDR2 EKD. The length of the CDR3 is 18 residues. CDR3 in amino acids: CAPLVGHREAGGSDKLIF. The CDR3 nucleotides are TGTGCCCCCCTAGTCGGACACCGGGAGGCTGGGGGATCCGATAAACTCATCTTT.

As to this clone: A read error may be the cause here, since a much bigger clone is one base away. The CDR3 reads CACDTVGGGTDNLIF. CDR3 in DNA: TGTGCCTGTGACACCGTGGGCGGGGGAACCGATAACCTCATCTTT. The chain carries TRDV2 and TRDJ1; D possibly corresponds to TRDD3 (6 bases). The V gene's germline CDR1 is GEAIGNYY and CDR2 EKD. CDR3 length equals 15 residues.